This TCR beta chain derives from a study of a mutant IDH1 vaccine in newly diagnosed glioma. Study as a whole: There were eight vaccinations for patients, given in weeks 1, 3, 5, 7, 11, 15, 19 and 23.

Clones were sequenced by immunoSEQ multiplex PCR, and TCRdb holds only the in-frame ones, with some missing. The sample consists of about 130,000 clones, 80% of them appearing once. Specified time point: week 11, during vaccination. In every dose of vaccine, 300 ug of mutant IDH1 20-mer peptide was given alongside topical imiquimod. Germline trimming cut 5 bases from V and 2 bases from J; bases unmatched to any gene: 6. Looked up from germline, CDR1 is MNHEY and CDR2 is SVGAGI. This CDR3 comprises 15 residues. As concerns this clone: Its target is not known.

The chain links TRBV6-5 to TRBJ1-1; 9 nucleotides agree with TRBD1. The sequence came from a man in his forties or fifties with glioma. The sample was PBMCs, taken from a glioma patient whose treatment included an IDH1 peptide vaccine. This CDR3 is CASSQDRGGNTEAFF. The CDR3 nucleotides read TGTGCCAGCAGTCAGGACAGGGGCGGAAACACTGAAGCTTTCTTT.